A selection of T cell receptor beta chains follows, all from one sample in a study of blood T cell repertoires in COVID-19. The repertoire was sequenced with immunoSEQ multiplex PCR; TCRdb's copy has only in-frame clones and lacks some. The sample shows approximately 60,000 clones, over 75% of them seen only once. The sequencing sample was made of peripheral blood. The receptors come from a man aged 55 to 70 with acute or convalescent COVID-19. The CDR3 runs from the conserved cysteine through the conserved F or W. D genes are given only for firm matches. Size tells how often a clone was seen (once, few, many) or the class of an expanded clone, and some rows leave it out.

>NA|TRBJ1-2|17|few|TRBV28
CASSYEGGLTPNYGYTF
TGTGCCAGCAGTTATGAGGGGGGGCTTACCCCTAACTATGGCTACACCTTC
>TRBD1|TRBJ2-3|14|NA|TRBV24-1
CATSEGQSTDTQYF
TGTGCCACCAGTGAGGGACAGAGCACAGATACGCAGTATTTT
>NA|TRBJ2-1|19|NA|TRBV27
CASSFKTPGASGQVNEQFF
TGTGCCAGCAGCTTTAAAACACCGGGGGCTAGCGGCCAGGTAAATGAGCAGTTCTTC
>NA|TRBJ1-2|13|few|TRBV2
CASSRGGARGYTF
TGTGCCAGCAGCCGCGGGGGCGCGAGAGGCTACACCTTC
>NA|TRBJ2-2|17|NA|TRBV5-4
CASSSLQTGSKAGELFF
TGTGCCAGCAGCTCCCTTCAAACGGGTAGTAAAGCCGGGGAGCTGTTTTTT
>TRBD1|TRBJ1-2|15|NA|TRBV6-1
CASSEYSGTGYGYTF
TGTGCCAGCAGTGAATACTCCGGGACAGGCTATGGCTACACCTTC
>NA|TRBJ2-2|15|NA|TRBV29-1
CSVEDEHIRTGELFF
TGCAGCGTTGAAGACGAACACATCCGAACCGGGGAGCTGTTTTTT
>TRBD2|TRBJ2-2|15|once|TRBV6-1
CASTFARGGTGELFF
TGTGCCAGCACCTTCGCCCGGGGGGGCACCGGGGAGCTGTTTTTT
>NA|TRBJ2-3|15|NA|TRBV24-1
CATSTQRKGTDTQYF
TGTGCCACCAGTACCCAGAGGAAGGGCACAGATACGCAGTATTTT
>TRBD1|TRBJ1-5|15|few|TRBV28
CASLTGQAGNQPQHF
TGTGCCAGCCTCACGGGACAGGCTGGCAATCAGCCCCAGCATTTT
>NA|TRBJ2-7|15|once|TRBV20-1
CSASWGGAQPYEQYF
TGCAGTGCTAGTTGGGGGGGCGCCCAACCCTACGAGCAGTACTTC
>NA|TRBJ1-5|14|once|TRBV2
CASKGTGGNQPQHF
TGTGCCAGCAAAGGAACCGGCGGGAATCAGCCCCAGCATTTT
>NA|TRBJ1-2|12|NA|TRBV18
CASSPPAAGYTF
TGTGCCAGCTCACCACCGGCTGCTGGCTACACCTTC
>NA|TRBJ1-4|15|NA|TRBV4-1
CASSQEGLVGEKLFF
TGCGCCAGCAGCCAAGAGGGGCTCGTTGGTGAAAAACTGTTTTTT
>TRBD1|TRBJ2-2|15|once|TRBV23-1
CASIGQGKNTGELFF
TGCGCCAGCATAGGACAGGGGAAGAACACCGGGGAGCTGTTTTTT
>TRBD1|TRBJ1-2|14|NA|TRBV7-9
CASSLPGGGYGYTF
TGTGCCAGCAGCTTGCCAGGGGGCGGTTATGGCTACACCTTC
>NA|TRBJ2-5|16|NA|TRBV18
CASSPKFAYFQETQYF
TGTGCCAGCTCACCAAAGTTCGCCTATTTCCAAGAGACCCAGTACTTC
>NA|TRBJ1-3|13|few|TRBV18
CASSPQGRNTIYF
TGTGCCAGCTCACCGCAGGGGCGAAACACCATATATTTT
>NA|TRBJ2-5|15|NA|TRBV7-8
CASSLGSTTVETQYF
TGTGCCAGCAGCTTAGGTTCGACGACAGTGGAGACCCAGTACTTC
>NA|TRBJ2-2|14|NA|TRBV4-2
CASSQAPTGGELFF
TGTGCCAGCAGCCAAGCCCCCACAGGGGGGGAGCTGTTTTTT
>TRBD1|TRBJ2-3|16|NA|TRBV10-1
CASSESTDRVTDTQYF
TGCGCCAGCAGTGAGTCGACGGACAGGGTTACAGATACGCAGTATTTT
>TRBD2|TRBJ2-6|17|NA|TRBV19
CASSISSGSSGANVLTF
TGTGCCAGTAGTATTTCTAGCGGGAGCTCTGGGGCCAACGTCCTGACTTTC
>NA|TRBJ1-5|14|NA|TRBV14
CASSQDYPPQPQHF
TGTGCCAGCAGCCAAGACTATCCGCCGCAGCCCCAGCATTTT
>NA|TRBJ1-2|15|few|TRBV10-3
CAISDGNREGNGYTF
TGTGCCATCAGTGATGGGAACAGGGAGGGAAATGGCTACACCTTC
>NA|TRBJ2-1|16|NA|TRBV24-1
CATSDLLGAGGNEQFF
TGTGCCACCAGTGATTTGTTGGGGGCTGGTGGTAATGAGCAGTTCTTC
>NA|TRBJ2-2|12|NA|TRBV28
CASRLLPGELFF
TGTGCCAGCAGGCTTCTACCCGGGGAGCTGTTTTTT
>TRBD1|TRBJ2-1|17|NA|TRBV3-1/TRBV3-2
CASSQVFDRGPYNEQFF
TGTGCCAGCAGCCAAGTTTTCGACAGGGGCCCCTACAATGAGCAGTTCTTC
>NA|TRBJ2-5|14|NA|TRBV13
CASSLGRGQETQYF
TGTGCCAGCAGCTTAGGCCGGGGTCAAGAGACCCAGTACTTC
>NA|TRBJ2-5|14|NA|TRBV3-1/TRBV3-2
CASSQGPGKETQYF
TGTGCCAGCAGCCAAGGGCCGGGGAAAGAGACCCAGTACTTC
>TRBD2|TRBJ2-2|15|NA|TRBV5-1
CASKSGSVDTGELFF
TGCGCCAGCAAGAGCGGGAGCGTAGACACCGGGGAGCTGTTTTTT
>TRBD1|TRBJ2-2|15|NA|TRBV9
CASALTGKNTGELFF
TGTGCCAGCGCATTGACAGGGAAGAACACCGGGGAGCTGTTTTTT
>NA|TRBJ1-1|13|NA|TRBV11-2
CASRRQRNTEAFF
TGTGCCAGCCGTAGACAGAGAAATACTGAAGCTTTCTTT
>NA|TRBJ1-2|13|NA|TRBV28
CASSLVLSRGYTF
TGTGCCAGCAGTTTGGTCCTCTCGAGGGGCTACACCTTC
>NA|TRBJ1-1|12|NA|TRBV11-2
CASSLAGTEAFF
TGTGCCAGCAGCTTAGCGGGCACTGAAGCTTTCTTT
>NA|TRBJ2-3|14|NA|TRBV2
CASSAQTSTDTQYF
TGTGCCAGCAGCGCCCAAACTAGCACAGATACGCAGTATTTT
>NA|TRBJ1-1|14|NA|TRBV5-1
CASSLDGMNTEAFF
TGCGCCAGCAGCTTGGATGGCATGAACACTGAAGCTTTCTTT
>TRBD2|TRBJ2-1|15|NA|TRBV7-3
CASSLDLAGGNEQFF
TGTGCCAGCAGCTTAGATCTAGCGGGAGGTAATGAGCAGTTCTTC
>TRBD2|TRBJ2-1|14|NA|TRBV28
CASVERGAYNEQFF
TGTGCCAGCGTCGAGCGGGGGGCCTACAATGAGCAGTTCTTC
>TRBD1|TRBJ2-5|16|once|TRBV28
CASRNRDRGLEKTQYF
TGTGCCAGCAGAAACCGGGACAGGGGGCTGGAAAAGACCCAGTACTTC
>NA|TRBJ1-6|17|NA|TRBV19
CASRPLEHRLSNSPLHF
TGTGCCAGTAGGCCCCTAGAGCACAGGCTATCGAATTCACCCCTCCACTTT
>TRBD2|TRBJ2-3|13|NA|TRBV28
CASGLDFTDTQYF
TGTGCCAGTGGACTAGACTTCACAGATACGCAGTATTTT
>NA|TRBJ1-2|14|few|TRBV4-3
CASSQDRLSRGYTF
TGCGCCAGCAGCCAAGATCGACTTTCGCGGGGCTACACCTTC
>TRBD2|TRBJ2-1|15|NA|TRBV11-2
CASSQSGRTYNEQFF
TGTGCCAGCAGCCAAAGCGGGAGGACCTACAATGAGCAGTTCTTC
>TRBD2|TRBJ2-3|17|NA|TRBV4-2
CASSQDRGEGPTDTQYF
TGTGCCAGCAGCCAAGATCGGGGGGAGGGCCCGACAGATACGCAGTATTTT
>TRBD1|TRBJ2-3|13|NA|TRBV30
CAWRGTGRDTQYF
TGTGCCTGGAGAGGGACAGGGCGGGATACGCAGTATTTT
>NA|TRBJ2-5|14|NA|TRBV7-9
CASSRAQGTQTQYF
TGTGCCAGCAGCCGCGCACAGGGTACACAGACCCAGTACTTC
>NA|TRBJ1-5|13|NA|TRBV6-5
CASSTRDSRREHF
TGTGCCAGCAGTACCCGGGACTCGAGACGTGAGCATTTT
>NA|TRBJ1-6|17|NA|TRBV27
CASSKGVGSKPDSPLHF
TGTGCCAGCAGTAAGGGGGTAGGCTCAAAGCCGGATTCACCCCTCCACTTT
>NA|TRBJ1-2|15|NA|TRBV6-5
CASSYYGMGNYGYTF
TGTGCCAGCAGTTACTACGGGATGGGGAACTATGGCTACACCTTC
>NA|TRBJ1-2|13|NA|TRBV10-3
CAISESNGPGYTF
TGTGCCATCAGTGAGTCGAATGGGCCTGGCTACACCTTC
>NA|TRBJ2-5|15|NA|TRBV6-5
CASNPTPGARETQYF
TGTGCCAGCAACCCCACGCCAGGGGCCCGAGAGACCCAGTACTTC